Listed below are T cell receptor beta chains from one sample, sequenced in a study of T cell responses to AZD1222 COVID-19 vaccine. Libraries were prepared by immunoSEQ multiplex PCR; TCRdb keeps only in-frame clonotypes and omits some of them. The data hold roughly 45,000 clones, with roughly 84% observed a single time. The sample here was peripheral blood, taken 28 days after the second AZD1222 dose. The origin of the receptors is an adult who received the AZD1222 COVID-19 vaccine. Both conserved end residues are part of each CDR3. A D gene is named only where the DNA matches it firmly. Not every row has a clone size; where given, it reads once, few, many or a size class.

d_call: -
v_call: TRBV4-2
j_call: TRBJ2-2
clone_size: -
cdr3_nt: TGTGCCAGCAGCCAAGTCACCGGGGAGCTGTTTTTT
cdr3_aa: CASSQVTGELFF

d_call: -
v_call: TRBV5-4
j_call: TRBJ1-2
clone_size: -
cdr3_nt: TGTGCCAGCAGCTTGGACAGTAACTATGGCTACACCTTC
cdr3_aa: CASSLDSNYGYTF

d_call: TRBD2
v_call: TRBV7-3
j_call: TRBJ2-1
clone_size: -
cdr3_nt: TGTGCCAGCAGCCCGGGACGGGCGGGGGGGCGAGGAGAGCAGTTCTTC
cdr3_aa: CASSPGRAGGRGEQFF

d_call: TRBD1
v_call: TRBV24-1
j_call: TRBJ1-1
clone_size: -
cdr3_nt: TGTGCCACCAGTGACGACAGGGACACTGAAGCTTTCTTT
cdr3_aa: CATSDDRDTEAFF

d_call: -
v_call: TRBV5-1
j_call: TRBJ2-7
clone_size: -
cdr3_nt: TGCGCCAGCAGCTTGTCAGTTACATCCTACGAGCAGTACTTC
cdr3_aa: CASSLSVTSYEQYF

d_call: TRBD1
v_call: TRBV5-5
j_call: TRBJ1-6
clone_size: -
cdr3_nt: TGTGCCAGCAGCTTGGAGACAGGGGATTCACCCCTCCACTTT
cdr3_aa: CASSLETGDSPLHF

d_call: -
v_call: TRBV5-1
j_call: TRBJ2-1
clone_size: -
cdr3_nt: TGCGCCAGCAGCTTGTCGGGGCTCAATGAGCAGTTCTTC
cdr3_aa: CASSLSGLNEQFF

d_call: -
v_call: TRBV27
j_call: TRBJ1-5
clone_size: -
cdr3_nt: TGTGCCAGCAGTTTTGACAGCTATAGCAATCAGCCCCAGCATTTT
cdr3_aa: CASSFDSYSNQPQHF

d_call: -
v_call: TRBV5-4
j_call: TRBJ1-2
clone_size: once
cdr3_nt: TGTGCCAGCAGCTTCCCAAACAGGGCTGAGGGCTACACCTTC
cdr3_aa: CASSFPNRAEGYTF

d_call: TRBD2
v_call: TRBV6-5
j_call: TRBJ2-2
clone_size: once
cdr3_nt: TGTGCCACCTCACCTAGCGGAGGCACCGGGGAGCTGTTTTTT
cdr3_aa: CATSPSGGTGELFF

d_call: -
v_call: TRBV19
j_call: TRBJ2-5
clone_size: -
cdr3_nt: TGTGCCAGTAGTATTTCCAGGGGAAGGCTAGAGACCCAGTACTTC
cdr3_aa: CASSISRGRLETQYF

d_call: -
v_call: TRBV6-5
j_call: TRBJ2-2
clone_size: -
cdr3_nt: TGTGCCAGCAGTTACTCATCCAGAATCACCACCGGGGAGCTGTTTTTT
cdr3_aa: CASSYSSRITTGELFF

d_call: -
v_call: TRBV19
j_call: TRBJ2-1
clone_size: -
cdr3_nt: TGTGCCAGTAGTATCCGACAGGCAACCTACAATGAGCAGTTCTTC
cdr3_aa: CASSIRQATYNEQFF

d_call: TRBD2
v_call: TRBV7-2
j_call: TRBJ2-1
clone_size: -
cdr3_nt: TGTGCCAGCAGCGCTAGCGGGGGGGTATCCTACAATGAGCAGTTCTTC
cdr3_aa: CASSASGGVSYNEQFF

d_call: -
v_call: TRBV5-6
j_call: TRBJ1-1
clone_size: -
cdr3_nt: TGTGCCAGCAGCTTGGCTACAGGGACGCTTGTTGAAGCTTTCTTT
cdr3_aa: CASSLATGTLVEAFF

d_call: -
v_call: TRBV7-6
j_call: TRBJ2-7
clone_size: -
cdr3_nt: TGTGCCAGCAGCCCTTTCCAGGGGGAGCAGTACTTC
cdr3_aa: CASSPFQGEQYF

d_call: -
v_call: TRBV3-1/TRBV3-2
j_call: TRBJ1-1
clone_size: -
cdr3_nt: TGTGCCAGCAGCCACCCCTTAGGCACTGAAGCTTTCTTT
cdr3_aa: CASSHPLGTEAFF

d_call: -
v_call: TRBV5-5
j_call: TRBJ2-7
clone_size: once
cdr3_nt: TGTGCCAGCAGCTCGGGAGGGACAGGCTGGAGGGAGCAGTACTTC
cdr3_aa: CASSSGGTGWREQYF

d_call: -
v_call: TRBV19
j_call: TRBJ1-5
clone_size: -
cdr3_nt: TGTGCCAGTAGTCTCCCGGGACCGAGTGAACGGCATTTT
cdr3_aa: CASSLPGPSERHF

d_call: -
v_call: TRBV29-1
j_call: TRBJ1-3
clone_size: -
cdr3_nt: TGCAGCGTTGAACAGGCCACTGGAAACACCATATATTTT
cdr3_aa: CSVEQATGNTIYF

d_call: -
v_call: TRBV5-1
j_call: TRBJ1-1
clone_size: -
cdr3_nt: TGCGCCAGCAGCCCAATCGACTGGAACACTGAAGCTTTCTTT
cdr3_aa: CASSPIDWNTEAFF

d_call: -
v_call: TRBV6-5
j_call: TRBJ2-7
clone_size: -
cdr3_nt: TGTGCCAGCATCCCGGGCGTGGGGTATCTGGACGAGCAGTACTTC
cdr3_aa: CASIPGVGYLDEQYF

d_call: -
v_call: TRBV9
j_call: TRBJ1-6
clone_size: -
cdr3_nt: TGTGCCAGCAGCACATGGGACACATCACCCCTCCACTTT
cdr3_aa: CASSTWDTSPLHF

d_call: -
v_call: TRBV6-5
j_call: TRBJ1-2
clone_size: -
cdr3_nt: TGTGCCAGCAGGCTCGGGGGGGGAGGAAACTATGGCTACACCTTC
cdr3_aa: CASRLGGGGNYGYTF

d_call: -
v_call: TRBV5-5
j_call: TRBJ1-3
clone_size: -
cdr3_nt: TGTGCCAGCAGCTTGATGGAATCTGGCTCTGGAAACACCATATATTTT
cdr3_aa: CASSLMESGSGNTIYF

d_call: -
v_call: TRBV18
j_call: TRBJ1-2
clone_size: once
cdr3_nt: TGTGCCAGCTCTCCAGGGATCTTTGATGGCTACACCTTC
cdr3_aa: CASSPGIFDGYTF

d_call: -
v_call: TRBV30
j_call: TRBJ1-6
clone_size: few
cdr3_nt: TGTGCCTGGAGTGTAAGGGGGGGTTCGAATTCACCCCTCCACTTT
cdr3_aa: CAWSVRGGSNSPLHF

d_call: TRBD1
v_call: TRBV27
j_call: TRBJ2-1
clone_size: -
cdr3_nt: TGTGCCAGCAGTTACTCGACAGGGGGGGTTGAGCAGTTCTTC
cdr3_aa: CASSYSTGGVEQFF

d_call: -
v_call: TRBV6-6
j_call: TRBJ2-2
clone_size: -
cdr3_nt: TGTGCCAGCAGTTTGACAGGGACTTCGAACACCGGGGAGCTGTTTTTT
cdr3_aa: CASSLTGTSNTGELFF

d_call: -
v_call: TRBV19
j_call: TRBJ2-6
clone_size: -
cdr3_nt: TGTGCCAGTATAGACAGCTCTGGGGCCAACGTCCTGACTTTC
cdr3_aa: CASIDSSGANVLTF

d_call: -
v_call: TRBV3-1/TRBV3-2
j_call: TRBJ1-1
clone_size: -
cdr3_nt: TGTGCCAGCAGCCAAGATTCGATTGGGAATTTGAACACTGAAGCTTTCTTT
cdr3_aa: CASSQDSIGNLNTEAFF

d_call: TRBD2
v_call: TRBV5-1
j_call: TRBJ2-1
clone_size: once
cdr3_nt: TGCGCCAGCAGCTTGCGGGGCGGGGGGAGCTCCTACAATGAGCAGTTCTTC
cdr3_aa: CASSLRGGGSSYNEQFF

d_call: -
v_call: TRBV9
j_call: TRBJ2-1
clone_size: -
cdr3_nt: TGTGCCAGCAGCACCCGGCGGGAGCAGTTCTTC
cdr3_aa: CASSTRREQFF

d_call: -
v_call: TRBV6-5
j_call: TRBJ1-5
clone_size: -
cdr3_nt: TGTGCCAGCAGTTACGACACCTATCAGCCCCAGCATTTT
cdr3_aa: CASSYDTYQPQHF

d_call: TRBD2
v_call: TRBV7-2
j_call: TRBJ2-1
clone_size: -
cdr3_nt: TGTGCCAGCAGCTTAAACCCCACTAGCGGGTTCCTTTCCTACAATGAGCAGTTCTTC
cdr3_aa: CASSLNPTSGFLSYNEQFF

d_call: TRBD1
v_call: TRBV11-2
j_call: TRBJ2-7
clone_size: -
cdr3_nt: TGTGCCAGCAGCCTGGGACAGGGGACGTCCTACGAGCAGTACTTC
cdr3_aa: CASSLGQGTSYEQYF

d_call: TRBD1
v_call: TRBV27
j_call: TRBJ2-7
clone_size: -
cdr3_nt: TGTGCCCGCCCCGGGACAGGCTTTGGGCAGTACTTC
cdr3_aa: CARPGTGFGQYF